The source of this T cell receptor (beta chain) is a study of T-cell memory formation after mild COVID-19. Study-wide results and caveats: CD4+ contracting clones were found mainly in CM and EM, and CD8+ ones in EMRA. Memory from before infection featured some responding clones, which suggests cross-reactive memory joined. Nothing confirmed that second-wave clones peaking on day 37 were specific for SARS-CoV-2.

With respect to this clonotype: Its antigen is still unknown.

Employing constant-segment primers, 5'RACE generated TCR alpha and TCR beta cDNA libraries bearing sample barcodes and UMIs. TCRdb itself ran the 5' RACE reads through MiXCR, one entry per CDR3 protein. The sample contains around 300,000 distinct CDR3 sequences, under 15% of which appear only once. The TCR was taken from a man aged 18 to 35 who had mild COVID-19 (a few samples of this study predate the infection). Cell type and time point are not known. The source material was PBMCs or a T cell subset sorted from them (not recorded which).

DNA of the CDR3: TGTGCCAGCAGTGGGGGATGGGAGACCCAGTACTTC. This codes for CASSGGWETQYF. The gene calls are TRBV27 and TRBJ2-5; either TRBD1 or TRBD2 may fit D (5 bases each). Germline-derived CDR1 and CDR2 are MNHEY and SMNVEV (reference sequence). V was shortened by 5 bases and J by 5 bases, with 9 bases between the two germline ends. The CDR3 is 12 residues long.